This T cell receptor (beta chain) was sequenced for a study of cytomegalovirus exposure and HLA in healthy donors. Study results and caveats: The authors assumed roughly uniform sequencing depth across donors for presence/absence analyses. Researchers had no immune exposure information except CMV serostatus available. Researchers reportedly found TCR beta sequences accurately predicted most subjects' HLA-A and HLA-B alleles.

PCR involved 60 Vbeta and 13 Jbeta primers. TCRdb's copy holds only in-frame clones and misses some; the assay was immunoSEQ multiplex PCR. The profile shows about 120,000 clones, around 80% of them singletons. This clone appeared a single time. Its matching antigen is unknown. Though probably carrying unrecorded immune exposures, donors were nominally healthy at sampling. CDR3 length equals 15 residues. V trimming: 4 bases; J trimming: 0 bases; junction bases outside the gene matches: 3. Germline CDR1 and CDR2: SEHNR and FQNEAQ (reference sequence). This sequence was found in a man aged 25 to 40 in good health and CMV-seropositive. Sequencing was performed on PBMCs. The chain couples TRBV7-9 to TRBJ2-1, with 7 bases lining up with TRBD2. CDR3 bases: TGTGCCAGCAGCTCCGGCGGGAGCTCCTACAATGAGCAGTTCTTC. It codes for CASSSGGSSYNEQFF.